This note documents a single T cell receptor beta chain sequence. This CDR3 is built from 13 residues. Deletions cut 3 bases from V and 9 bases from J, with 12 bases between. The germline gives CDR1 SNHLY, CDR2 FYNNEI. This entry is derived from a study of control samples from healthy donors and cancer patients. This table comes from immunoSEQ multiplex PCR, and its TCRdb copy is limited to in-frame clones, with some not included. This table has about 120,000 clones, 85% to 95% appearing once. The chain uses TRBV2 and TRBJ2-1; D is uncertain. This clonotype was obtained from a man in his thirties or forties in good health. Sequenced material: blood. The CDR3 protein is CASSDGIFPEQFF. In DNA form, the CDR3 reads TGTGCCAGCAGTGACGGCATTTTTCCTGAGCAGTTCTTC.